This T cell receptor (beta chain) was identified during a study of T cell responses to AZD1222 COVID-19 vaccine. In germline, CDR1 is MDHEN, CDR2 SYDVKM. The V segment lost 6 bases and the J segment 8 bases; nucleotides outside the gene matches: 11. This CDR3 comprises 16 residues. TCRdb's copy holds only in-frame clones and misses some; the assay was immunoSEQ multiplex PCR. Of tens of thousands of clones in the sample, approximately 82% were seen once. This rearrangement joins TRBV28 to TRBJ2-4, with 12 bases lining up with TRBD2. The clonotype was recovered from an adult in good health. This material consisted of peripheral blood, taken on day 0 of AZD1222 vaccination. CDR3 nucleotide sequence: TGTGCCAGCAGCGACCTGGGACTAGCGGGCGGGGACATTCAGTACTTC. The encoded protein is CASSDLGLAGGDIQYF.